This is a list of T cell receptor beta chains from one sample in a study of cytomegalovirus exposure and HLA in healthy donors. Sequencing was performed with immunoSEQ multiplex PCR; in TCRdb, only in-frame clones are kept and a portion is missing. The sample contains a few hundred thousand clones, approximately 80% of which appear only once. Sample: PBMCs. These receptors originate from a young woman in good health and CMV-seropositive. The CDR3 runs from the conserved cysteine through the conserved F or W. D genes are given only for firm matches. Only part of the rows carry a size: once, few, many, or a class if the clone is expanded.

clone_size	cdr3_length	d_call	v_call	j_call	cdr3_nt	cdr3_aa
.	15	.	TRBV19	TRBJ1-2	TGTGCCAGTAGTCCGGGGGGGAGTGGAGGCTATGGCTACACCTTC	CASSPGGSGGYGYTF
.	13	.	TRBV7-2	TRBJ1-1	TGTGCCAGCAGCTTAGCGAGGGATCCTGAAGCTTTCTTT	CASSLARDPEAFF
few	15	.	TRBV4-3	TRBJ2-7	TGCGCCAGCAGCCAAGATCGGGCGAGCTCCTACGAGCAGTACTTC	CASSQDRASSYEQYF
.	18	TRBD1	TRBV9	TRBJ1-2	TGTGCCAGCAGTCTACCAATGACAGGGGGCCGAACTTCGGCGAGCTACACCTTC	CASSLPMTGGRTSASYTF
many	12	.	TRBV30	TRBJ2-7	TGTGCCTGGGGCAGTAGAGGCTACGAGCAGTACTTC	CAWGSRGYEQYF
.	16	.	TRBV27	TRBJ2-3	TGTGCCAGCAGGGGCAAAAATGAGGGAGACCCTGATACGCAGTATTTT	CASRGKNEGDPDTQYF
.	10	.	TRBV27	TRBJ2-7	TGTGCCAGCGGGCGGTACGAGCAGTACTTC	CASGRYEQYF
once	14	TRBD1	TRBV15	TRBJ2-7	TGTGCCACCAGCAAACGACAGGGTTACTACGAGCAGTACTTC	CATSKRQGYYEQYF
.	13	.	TRBV25-1	TRBJ2-7	TGTGCCAGCGAAGGCGAAACAAACTACGAGCAGTACTTC	CASEGETNYEQYF
.	16	TRBD1	TRBV5-5	TRBJ2-5	TGTGCCAGCAGCTTGGGGGTAGGACAGGGTTGGGAGACCCAGTACTTC	CASSLGVGQGWETQYF
few	15	TRBD1	TRBV25-1	TRBJ1-1	TGTGCCAGCAGTGGAACTTACAGGGGGCCCACTGAAGCTTTCTTT	CASSGTYRGPTEAFF
few	12	.	TRBV11-2	TRBJ2-7	TGTGCCAGCAGCCCCGGGGTGGGGGAGCAGTACTTC	CASSPGVGEQYF
.	14	.	TRBV6-5	TRBJ2-5	TGTGCCAGCAGTTACCCGGACAGACGAGAGACCCAGTACTTC	CASSYPDRRETQYF
.	12	.	TRBV29-1	TRBJ1-1	TGCAGCGTTGTCTCGGATAGTGCTGAAGCTTTCTTT	CSVVSDSAEAFF
.	13	.	TRBV7-2	TRBJ1-2	TGTGCCAGCAGCTTGGACGGATCCTATGGCTACACCTTC	CASSLDGSYGYTF
few	14	.	TRBV5-1	TRBJ1-1	TGCGCCAGCAGCTTCACGGGAATGAACACTGAAGCTTTCTTT	CASSFTGMNTEAFF
.	14	TRBD2	TRBV10-3	TRBJ2-7	TGTGCCACCGTCAATAGCGGGAGCATCCACGAGCAGTACTTC	CATVNSGSIHEQYF
once	18	.	TRBV27	TRBJ1-1	TGTGCCAGCACTACCTTTCGGAGGGGCCTACGGATGAACACTGAAGCTTTCTTT	CASTTFRRGLRMNTEAFF
.	15	.	TRBV5-1	TRBJ1-1	TGCGCCAGCAGCTTGGCGAATGGTAGGGGCACTGAAGCTTTCTTT	CASSLANGRGTEAFF
.	14	.	TRBV28	TRBJ1-4	TGTGCCAGCAGAGTTGCACAGACTAATGAAAAACTGTTTTTT	CASRVAQTNEKLFF
.	14	.	TRBV27	TRBJ1-4	TGTGCCAGCAGTCTTCAGACAACTAATGAAAAACTGTTTTTT	CASSLQTTNEKLFF
.	16	.	TRBV13	TRBJ1-2	TGTGCCAGCAGACCCGATTTCGCAACCTACAACTATGGCTACACCTTC	CASRPDFATYNYGYTF
.	16	.	TRBV28	TRBJ2-3	TGTGCCAGCAGTTTGTCATCGGAGGGCTGGCCAGATACGCAGTATTTT	CASSLSSEGWPDTQYF
.	19	TRBD2	TRBV2	TRBJ2-1	TGTGCCAGCAGTGAAGAGTCCGTCCTAGCGGGAGGGCCCGGCAATGAGCAGTTCTTC	CASSEESVLAGGPGNEQFF
.	12	.	TRBV11-2	TRBJ1-1	TGTGCCAGCAGCTTAGGGGTGACTGAAGCTTTCTTT	CASSLGVTEAFF
.	13	.	TRBV29-1	TRBJ1-1	TGCAGCGTTGTACAGGCCGGGAACACTGAAGCTTTCTTT	CSVVQAGNTEAFF
.	15	.	TRBV29-1	TRBJ1-4	TGCAGCGTGGAGGGACGGGACCGGGCGGGTGAAAAACTGTTTTTT	CSVEGRDRAGEKLFF
.	15	.	TRBV30	TRBJ2-7	TGTGCCTGGAGTGTACATTTCGATAGCTCCTACGAGCAGTACTTC	CAWSVHFDSSYEQYF
.	12	.	TRBV27	TRBJ2-1	TGTGCCACTAAGACAGGTTACAATGAGCAGTTCTTC	CATKTGYNEQFF
.	15	.	TRBV7-2	TRBJ2-7	TGTGCCAGCAGTTTTGAGACAGCTAGCTCCTACGAGCAGTACTTC	CASSFETASSYEQYF
.	14	.	TRBV10-1	TRBJ2-7	TGCGCCAGCAGTGAGTTTGAGACACCATACGAGCAGTACTTC	CASSEFETPYEQYF
.	15	.	TRBV9	TRBJ1-1	TGTGCCAGCAGCGTAGAGAAGGGCCTGAACACTGAAGCTTTCTTT	CASSVEKGLNTEAFF
.	12	TRBD1	TRBV29-1	TRBJ2-1	TGCAGCGCCCACAGGGGGCTTCATGAGCAGTTCTTC	CSAHRGLHEQFF
.	14	.	TRBV9	TRBJ2-7	TGTGCCAGCAGCGAACGATCCTCCTCCTACGAGCAGTACTTC	CASSERSSSYEQYF
.	14	TRBD2	TRBV7-6	TRBJ2-1	TGTGCCAGCAGCTTTACTAGCGAATTGAATGAGCAGTTCTTC	CASSFTSELNEQFF
.	12	.	TRBV7-3	TRBJ2-3	TGTGCCAGCAGCGAAGGGGCAGATACGCAGTATTTT	CASSEGADTQYF
.	15	.	TRBV5-1	TRBJ2-1	TGCGCCAGCAGCTTGGACCTGGGGGCTTCGAATGAGCAGTTCTTC	CASSLDLGASNEQFF
once	15	.	TRBV13	TRBJ2-3	TGTGCCAGCAGCCCAAGACTAGATAAGACAGATACGCAGTATTTT	CASSPRLDKTDTQYF
.	15	.	TRBV27	TRBJ2-3	TGTGCCAGCAGCACCCGGGGGTCACGCACAGATACGCAGTATTTT	CASSTRGSRTDTQYF
.	16	.	TRBV27	TRBJ1-5	TGTGCCAGCAGTCCAGAAATGGGCTATAGCAATCAGCCCCAGCATTTT	CASSPEMGYSNQPQHF
.	14	.	TRBV5-1	TRBJ2-3	TGCGCCAGCAGCCCTAGAAGTAGCACAGATACGCAGTATTTT	CASSPRSSTDTQYF
once	12	.	TRBV30	TRBJ2-1	TGTGCCTGGAGGGTTTCAGTCTTTGGGCAGTTCTTC	CAWRVSVFGQFF
.	15	.	TRBV5-1	TRBJ1-4	TGCGCCAGCAGCTTGCGGTCGGGGGATAATGAAAAACTGTTTTTT	CASSLRSGDNEKLFF
few	17	.	TRBV28	TRBJ1-5	TGTGCCAGCAGTTCATCCCAAGGGCTGAATAGCAATCAGCCCCAGCATTTT	CASSSSQGLNSNQPQHF
.	14	TRBD1	TRBV30	TRBJ2-5	TGTGCCTGGACCCACGGACAGGGTTGGGAGACCCAGTACTTC	CAWTHGQGWETQYF
.	17	TRBD1	TRBV2	TRBJ2-7	TGTGCCAGCACAATGGGACAGTCTCGGTGGATAATCTACGAGCAGTACTTC	CASTMGQSRWIIYEQYF
.	13	.	TRBV6-5	TRBJ1-1	TGTGCCAGCAGCCGTAATACGAACACTGAAGCTTTCTTT	CASSRNTNTEAFF
.	13	.	TRBV11-2	TRBJ2-7	TGTGCCAGCAGCTCGCGACGGGATTACGAGCAGTACTTC	CASSSRRDYEQYF
.	13	.	TRBV28	TRBJ1-2	TGTGCCAGCAGTTCCGGGTCCTGGAATGGCTACACCTTC	CASSSGSWNGYTF
.	16	TRBD2	TRBV9	TRBJ2-2	TGTGCCAGCAGCACCAACCAAGCGGGAGACACCGGGGAGCTGTTTTTT	CASSTNQAGDTGELFF
few	15	.	TRBV27	TRBJ1-5	TGTGCCAGCAGTTTATCAGGGGGGTCCCATCAGCCCCAGCATTTT	CASSLSGGSHQPQHF
.	15	.	TRBV11-2	TRBJ2-3	TGTGCCAGCAGCTTAGGGACTAGGGGGGCAGATACGCAGTATTTT	CASSLGTRGADTQYF
.	16	TRBD2	TRBV6-5	TRBJ2-1	TGTGCCAGCAGTTACTCGCCAGCGGGAGGCGACAATGAGCAGTTCTTC	CASSYSPAGGDNEQFF
.	12	.	TRBV25-1	TRBJ1-2	TGTGCCAGCTTCGGGAGTTACTATGGCTACACCTTC	CASFGSYYGYTF
.	12	.	TRBV18	TRBJ2-5	TGTGCCAGCTCACCGTTTCTAGAGACCCAGTACTTC	CASSPFLETQYF
.	16	TRBD2	TRBV4-2	TRBJ2-7	TGTGCCAGCAGCCCCAAAGATCCTAGCGGAAGCTACGAGCAGTACTTC	CASSPKDPSGSYEQYF
.	13	.	TRBV6-6	TRBJ1-1	TGTGCCAGCAGTCCCGTTAAGAACACTGAAGCTTTCTTT	CASSPVKNTEAFF
.	13	TRBD2	TRBV29-1	TRBJ2-7	TGCAGCGTTGGGGCCACGCGGGAGGGCGAGCAGTACTTC	CSVGATREGEQYF
.	17	.	TRBV15	TRBJ1-5	TGTGCCACCAGCAGAGATCTGTTGGGGCTCATAAATCAGCCCCAGCATTTT	CATSRDLLGLINQPQHF
.	14	TRBD2	TRBV7-2	TRBJ2-7	TGTGCCAGCAGCCCACAAGCGGGACCCTACGAGCAGTACTTC	CASSPQAGPYEQYF